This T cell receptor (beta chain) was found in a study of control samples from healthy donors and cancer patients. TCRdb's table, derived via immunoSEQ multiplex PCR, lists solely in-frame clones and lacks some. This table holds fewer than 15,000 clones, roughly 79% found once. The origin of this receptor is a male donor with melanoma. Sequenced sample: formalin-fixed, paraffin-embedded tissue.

CDR3 residues: CASSPTRTDADTQYF. The CDR3 region has the DNA TGTGCCAGCAGCCCGACTAGGACTGACGCAGATACGCAGTATTTT. This chain connects TRBV11-2 to TRBJ2-3; the D gene is possibly TRBD2 (6 bases). Germline values: CDR1 SGHAT, CDR2 FQNNGV. CDR3 length: 15 residues. Trimming left V 5 bases short and J 4 bases short, with 16 bases between.